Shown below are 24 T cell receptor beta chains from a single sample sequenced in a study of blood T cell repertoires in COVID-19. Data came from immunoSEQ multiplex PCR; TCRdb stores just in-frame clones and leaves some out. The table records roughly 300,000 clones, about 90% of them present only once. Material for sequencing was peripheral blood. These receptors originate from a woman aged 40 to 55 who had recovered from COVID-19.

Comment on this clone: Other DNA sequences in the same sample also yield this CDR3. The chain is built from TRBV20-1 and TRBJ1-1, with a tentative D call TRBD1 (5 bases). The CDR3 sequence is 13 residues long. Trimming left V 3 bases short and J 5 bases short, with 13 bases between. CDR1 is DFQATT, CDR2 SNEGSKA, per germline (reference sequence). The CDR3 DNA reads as TGCAGTGCTAGTCGGCAGGGAGGAACTGAAGCTTTCTTT. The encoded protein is CSASRQGGTEAFF.

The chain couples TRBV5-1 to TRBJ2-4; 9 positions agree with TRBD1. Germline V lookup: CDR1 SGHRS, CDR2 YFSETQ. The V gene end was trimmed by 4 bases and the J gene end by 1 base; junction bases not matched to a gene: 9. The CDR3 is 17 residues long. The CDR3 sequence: CASSVYRDREAKNIQYF. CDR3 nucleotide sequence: TGCGCCAGCAGCGTTTACCGGGACAGGGAGGCCAAAAACATTCAGTACTTC.

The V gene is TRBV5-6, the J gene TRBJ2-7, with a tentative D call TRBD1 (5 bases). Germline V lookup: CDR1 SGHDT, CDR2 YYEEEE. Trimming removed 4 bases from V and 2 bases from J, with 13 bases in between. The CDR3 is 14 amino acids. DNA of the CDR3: TGTGCCAGCAGCCCGTCCAGGGCTCCCTACGAGCAGTACTTC. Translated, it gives CASSPSRAPYEQYF.

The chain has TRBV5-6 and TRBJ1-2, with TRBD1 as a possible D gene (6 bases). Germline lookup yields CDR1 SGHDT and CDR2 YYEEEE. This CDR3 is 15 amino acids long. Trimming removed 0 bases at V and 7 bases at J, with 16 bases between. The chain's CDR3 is CASSLGGNREFGYTF. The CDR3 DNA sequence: TGTGCCAGCAGCTTGGGGGGAAACAGGGAGTTTGGCTACACCTTC.

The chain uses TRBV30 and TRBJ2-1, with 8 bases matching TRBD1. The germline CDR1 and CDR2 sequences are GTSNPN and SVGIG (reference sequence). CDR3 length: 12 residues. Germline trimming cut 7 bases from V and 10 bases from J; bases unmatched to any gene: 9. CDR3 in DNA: TGTGCCTTCGACCATGGGACAGGAGAGCAGTTCTTC. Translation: CAFDHGTGEQFF.

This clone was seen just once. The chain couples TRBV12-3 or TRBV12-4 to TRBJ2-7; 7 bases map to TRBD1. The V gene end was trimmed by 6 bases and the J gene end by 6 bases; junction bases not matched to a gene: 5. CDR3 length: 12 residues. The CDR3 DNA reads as TGTGCCAGCAGGATGGGACAGCTCGAGCAGTACTTC. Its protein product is CASRMGQLEQYF.

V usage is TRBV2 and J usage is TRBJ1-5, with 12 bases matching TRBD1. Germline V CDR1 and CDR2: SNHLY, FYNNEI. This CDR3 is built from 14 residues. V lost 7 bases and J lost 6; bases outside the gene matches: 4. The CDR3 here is CASMGQGASQPQHF. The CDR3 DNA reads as TGTGCCAGCATGGGACAGGGGGCAAGTCAGCCCCAGCATTTT.

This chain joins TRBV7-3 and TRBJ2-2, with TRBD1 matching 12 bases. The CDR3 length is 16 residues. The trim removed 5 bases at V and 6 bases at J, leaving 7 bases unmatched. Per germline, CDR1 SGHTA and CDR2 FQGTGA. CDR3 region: CASSPPGQGAAGELFF. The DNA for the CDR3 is TGTGCCAGCAGCCCTCCGGGACAGGGGGCCGCCGGGGAGCTGTTTTTT.

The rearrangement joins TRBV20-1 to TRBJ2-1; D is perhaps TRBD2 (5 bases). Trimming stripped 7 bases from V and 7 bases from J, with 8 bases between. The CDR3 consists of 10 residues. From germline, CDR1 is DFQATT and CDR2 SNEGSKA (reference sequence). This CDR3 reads CSVVANEQFF. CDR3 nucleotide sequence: TGCAGTGTTGTAGCGAATGAGCAGTTCTTC.

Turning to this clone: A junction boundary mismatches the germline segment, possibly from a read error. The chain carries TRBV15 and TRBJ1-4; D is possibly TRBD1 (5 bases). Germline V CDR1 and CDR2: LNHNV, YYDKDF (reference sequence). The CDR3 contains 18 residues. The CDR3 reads CATNRRALLRDENEKLFF. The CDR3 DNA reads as TGTGCCACCAACAGACGCGCCTTACTCAGGGATGAGAATGAAAAACTGTTTTTT. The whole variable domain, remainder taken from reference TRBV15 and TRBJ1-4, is DAMVIQNPRYQVTQFGKPVTLSCSQTLNHNVMYWYQQKSSQAPKLLFHYYDKDFNNEADTPDNFQSRRPNTSFCFLDIRSPGLGDTAMYLCATNRRALLRDENEKLFFGSGTQLSVL.

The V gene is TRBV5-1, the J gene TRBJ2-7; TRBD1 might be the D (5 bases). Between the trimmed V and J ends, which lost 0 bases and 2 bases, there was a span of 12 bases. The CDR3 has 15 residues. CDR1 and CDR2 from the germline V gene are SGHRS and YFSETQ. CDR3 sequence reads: CASSLAPDIPYEQYF. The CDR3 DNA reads TGCGCCAGCAGCTTGGCCCCGGACATACCCTACGAGCAGTACTTC.

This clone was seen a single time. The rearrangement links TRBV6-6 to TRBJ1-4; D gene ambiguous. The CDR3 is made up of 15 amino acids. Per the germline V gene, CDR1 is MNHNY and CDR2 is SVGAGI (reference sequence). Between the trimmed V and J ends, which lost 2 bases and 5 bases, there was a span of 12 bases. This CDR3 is CASSYGQVANEKLFF. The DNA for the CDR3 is TGTGCCAGCAGTTACGGGCAGGTCGCGAATGAAAAACTGTTTTTT.

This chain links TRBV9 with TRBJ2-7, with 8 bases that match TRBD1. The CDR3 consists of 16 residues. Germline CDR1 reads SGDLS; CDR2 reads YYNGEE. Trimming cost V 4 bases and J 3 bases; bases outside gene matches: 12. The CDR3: CASSSHPGTGFYEQYF. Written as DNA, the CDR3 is TGTGCCAGCAGCTCACACCCCGGGACAGGATTCTACGAGCAGTACTTC. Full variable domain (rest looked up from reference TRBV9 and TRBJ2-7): DSGVTQTPKHLITATGQRVTLRCSPRSGDLSVYWYQQSLDQGLQFLIQYYNGEERAKGNILERFSAQQFPDLHSELNLSSLELGDSALYFCASSSHPGTGFYEQYFGPGTRLTVT.

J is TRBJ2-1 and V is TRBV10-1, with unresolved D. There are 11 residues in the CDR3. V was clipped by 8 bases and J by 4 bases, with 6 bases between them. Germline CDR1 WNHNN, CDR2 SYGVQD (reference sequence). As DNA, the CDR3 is TGCGCCAGCGGCAAGTACAATGAGCAGTTCTTC. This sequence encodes CASGKYNEQFF.

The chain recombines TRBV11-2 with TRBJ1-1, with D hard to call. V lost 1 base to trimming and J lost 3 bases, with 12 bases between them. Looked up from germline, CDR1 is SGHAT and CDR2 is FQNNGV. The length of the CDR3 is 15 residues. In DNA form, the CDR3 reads TGTGCCAGCAGCTTAGGGCCGGGAACAGACACTGAAGCTTTCTTT. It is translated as CASSLGPGTDTEAFF.

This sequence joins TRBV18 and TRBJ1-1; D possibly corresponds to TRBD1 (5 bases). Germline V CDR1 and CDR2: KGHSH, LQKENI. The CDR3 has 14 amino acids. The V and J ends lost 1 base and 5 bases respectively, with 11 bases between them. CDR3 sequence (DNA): TGTGCCAGCTCACCACAAACCGCAGGGACTGAAGCTTTCTTT. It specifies CASSPQTAGTEAFF.

The CDR3 protein is CASSSQGNTEAFF. CDR3 nucleotides: TGTGCCAGCAGTTCACAGGGGAACACTGAAGCTTTCTTT. The V call is TRBV12-3 or TRBV12-4, the J call TRBJ1-1; the D gene is possibly TRBD1 (6 bases). This CDR3 region has 13 residues. Trimming cost V 4 bases and J 1 base, with 7 bases left between them.

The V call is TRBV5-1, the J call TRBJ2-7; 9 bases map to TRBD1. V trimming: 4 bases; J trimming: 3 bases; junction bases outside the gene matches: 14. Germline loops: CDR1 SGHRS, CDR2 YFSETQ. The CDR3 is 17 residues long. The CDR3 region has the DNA TGCGCCAGCAGCCAGCAATCCCCGGACAGGGGTCTCTACGAGCAGTACTTC. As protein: CASSQQSPDRGLYEQYF. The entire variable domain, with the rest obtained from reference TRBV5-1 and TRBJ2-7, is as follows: KAGVTQTPRYLIKTRGQQVTLSCSPISGHRSVSWYQQTPGQGLQFLFEYFSETQRNKGNFPGRFSGRQFSNSRSEMNVSTLELGDSALYLCASSQQSPDRGLYEQYFGPGTRLTVT.

The CDR3: CASRGVSSYNSPLHF. The DNA for the CDR3 is TGCGCCAGCAGAGGGGTTAGCTCCTATAATTCACCCCTCCACTTT. V gene TRBV5-1 combines with J gene TRBJ1-6; tentative D call: TRBD1 (5 bases). Germline values: CDR1 SGHRS, CDR2 YFSETQ. Trimming left V 5 bases short and J 0 bases short, with 9 bases between. The CDR3 extends over 15 amino acids.

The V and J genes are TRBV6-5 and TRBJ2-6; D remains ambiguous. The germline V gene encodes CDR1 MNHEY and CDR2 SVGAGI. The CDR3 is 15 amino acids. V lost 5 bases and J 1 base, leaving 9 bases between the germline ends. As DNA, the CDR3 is TGTGCCAGCAGTACCACCGGGTCTGGGGCCAACGTCCTGACTTTC. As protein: CASSTTGSGANVLTF.

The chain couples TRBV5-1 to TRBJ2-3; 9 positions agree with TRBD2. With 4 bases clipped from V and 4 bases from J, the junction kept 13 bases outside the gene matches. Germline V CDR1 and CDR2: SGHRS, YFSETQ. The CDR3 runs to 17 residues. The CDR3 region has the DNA TGCGCCAGCAGCCTGCTTCGTGCGGGGGGGTCATCAGATACGCAGTATTTT. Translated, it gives CASSLLRAGGSSDTQYF.

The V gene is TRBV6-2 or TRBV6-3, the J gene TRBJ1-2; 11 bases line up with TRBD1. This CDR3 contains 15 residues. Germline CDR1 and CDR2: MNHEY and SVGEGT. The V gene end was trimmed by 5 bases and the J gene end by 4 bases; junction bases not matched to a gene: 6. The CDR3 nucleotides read TGTGCCAGCAGTCCGGACAGGGGGCGGTTCTATGGCTACACCTTC. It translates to CASSPDRGRFYGYTF.

The chain's CDR3 is CASSPGTGLVELFF. DNA for the CDR3: TGTGCCAGCAGCCCGGGGACAGGTTTAGTGGAGCTGTTTTTT. The chain links TRBV3-1 (or the pseudogene TRBV3-2) to TRBJ2-2; 8 bases match TRBD1. Germline V lookup: CDR1 LGHDT, CDR2 YNNKEL (reference sequence). V was clipped by 4 bases and J by 10 bases; unmatched bases: 8. This CDR3 contains 14 residues.

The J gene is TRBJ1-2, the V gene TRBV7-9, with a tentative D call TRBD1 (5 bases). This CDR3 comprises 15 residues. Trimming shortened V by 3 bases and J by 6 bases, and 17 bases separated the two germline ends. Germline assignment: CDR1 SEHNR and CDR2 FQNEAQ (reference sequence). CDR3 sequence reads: CASSLSLGGRNGYTF. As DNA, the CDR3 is TGTGCCAGCAGCTTGAGCTTGGGGGGGAGGAATGGCTACACCTTC.